This TCR beta chain was documented in a study of T cells in Graves' hyperthyroidism and ophthalmopathy. Germline CDR1 and CDR2: ENHRY and SYGVKD. V was clipped by 5 bases and J by 2 bases, with 12 bases between them. This CDR3 comprises 14 residues. This clonotype was seen a handful of times. Authors of the study amplified TCR beta CDR3 regions from RNA transcripts. RT-PCR in the first round (using the HTBI primer set) targeted the TCR CDR3. TCRdb ran MiXCR on the multiplex PCR reads and lists one entry per CDR3 protein. Altogether around 300,000 distinct CDR3 sequences are present, approximately 15% being singletons, with the ten largest covering 7.9%. Lactation, pregnancy, other autoimmune disease or uncontrolled infection excluded patients.

V and J are TRBV10-3 and TRBJ2-5; D not certain. This TCR came from a woman aged 35 to 49 with Graves' hyperthyroidism. The material sequenced was blood. In nucleotides, the CDR3 is TGTGCCATCAGTTCATCGGACGGTCAAGAGACCCAGTACTTC. It is translated as CAISSSDGQETQYF.